This entry lists 2 T cell receptor beta chains sequenced from one sample in a study of blood T cells in healthy people across ages (dated by TCRdb to 2013 to 2016). Libraries were built with 5' RACE. Reads for this sample came from an Illumina HiSeq 2500. A second 7 to 11 cycle PCR used a sample-barcoded 5' primer and a J-beta primer mix. TCRdb cleaned the public reads at Q25 with fastp, built clones with MiXCR and kept in-frame beta chains. Rows merge per CDR3 protein into single entries with the most common DNA and genes. The sample profile shows about 560,000 distinct CDR3 sequences; 27% of them were found once. The ten largest account for 3% to 4% of the sample. The data were also submitted as part of a second study, on T cells of mothers and their children.

Input material: blood. These receptors were obtained from a boy younger than 10 in good health.

This clonotype was found a few times. The rearrangement links TRBV10-2 to TRBJ2-1; 9 bases line up with TRBD2. J was trimmed by 9 bases and V by 6 bases; bases with no gene match: 9. There are 14 residues in the CDR3. Per the germline V gene, CDR1 is WSHSY and CDR2 is SAAADI. The CDR3, as DNA: TGCGCCAGCAGCGGACTAGCGTCGAGGGGTGAGCAGTTCTTC. It is translated as CASSGLASRGEQFF.

This clonotype was detected only a few times. The chain is built from TRBV30 and TRBJ2-1; 8 bases align to TRBD2. The end of the DNA aligns better with TRBJ2-5, so the J call may be wrong. Germline CDR1 is GTSNPN and CDR2 is SVGIG (reference sequence). The CDR3 has 14 residues. The CDR3 nucleotides read TGTGCCTGGAGTGCCCCAGCGGGAGTGGAGACCCAGTACTTC. This codes for CAWSAPAGVETQYF.